This T cell receptor beta chain was found in a study of identical twins. Regarding the study as a whole: Invariant cells of the MAIT and iNKT types might have partly distorted the zero-insertion analyses. In drawing conclusions, the study used cross-sectional statistical analysis and did not follow the same donors.

Looked up from germline, CDR1 is MGHDK and CDR2 is SYGVNS. V lost 1 base to trimming and J lost 5 bases, with 3 bases between them. The CDR3 is 11 residues long. Details on this clonotype: Its antigen remains unknown.

Each CDR3 protein gets one entry after TCRdb re-called the 5' RACE reads with MiXCR. The repertoire has under 800,000 distinct CDR3 sequences, around 20% of them found once; the top ten carry more than 4%. These records were also assigned to another study, of T cells expressing NK-cell markers.

The sequence was obtained from a woman in her late teens or twenties in good health. Sequenced input: PBMCs. V and J are TRBV25-1 and TRBJ2-7; D call uncertain. CDR3 loop: CASSEFHEQYF. DNA for the CDR3: TGTGCCAGCAGTGAATTCCACGAGCAGTACTTC.